The rows below give T cell receptor beta chains drawn from one sample of a study of control samples from healthy donors and cancer patients. The table came from immunoSEQ multiplex PCR; TCRdb's copy has only in-frame clones and leaves some out. The table has fewer than 120,000 clones, around 87% seen once; the top ten hold around 3.9%. The sample taken for sequencing was PBMCs. These receptors originate from a woman in her sixties with lung cancer. CDR3s include the opening cysteine and the closing phenylalanine or tryptophan. Each record gives: V gene, J gene, clone size, CDR3 length, D gene, CDR3 protein, CDR3 DNA. A D gene is named only where the DNA matches it firmly. Only some rows state a clone size, as once, few, many or a class for expanded clones.

v_call: TRBV19; j_call: TRBJ2-3; clone_size: -; cdr3_length: 16; d_call: TRBD2; cdr3_aa: CASSPRGSGGADTQYF; cdr3_nt: TGTGCCAGTAGTCCCCGGGGTAGCGGGGGGGCAGATACGCAGTATTTT
v_call: TRBV9; j_call: TRBJ1-6; clone_size: -; cdr3_length: 15; d_call: -; cdr3_aa: CASSVEGTYNSPLHF; cdr3_nt: TGTGCCAGCAGCGTAGAGGGGACCTATAATTCACCCCTCCACTTT
v_call: TRBV9; j_call: TRBJ1-3; clone_size: few; cdr3_length: 15; d_call: -; cdr3_aa: CASSVGSTSGNTIYF; cdr3_nt: TGTGCCAGCAGCGTTGGCAGTACCTCTGGAAACACCATATATTTT
v_call: TRBV13; j_call: TRBJ1-1; clone_size: -; cdr3_length: 13; d_call: -; cdr3_aa: CASSVQGGTEAFF; cdr3_nt: TGTGCCAGCAGCGTTCAGGGAGGCACTGAAGCTTTCTTT
v_call: TRBV6-5; j_call: TRBJ2-2; clone_size: -; cdr3_length: 15; d_call: TRBD1; cdr3_aa: CASTRTGGYTGELFF; cdr3_nt: TGTGCCAGCACCCGGACAGGGGGCTACACCGGGGAGCTGTTTTTT
v_call: TRBV7-3; j_call: TRBJ2-7; clone_size: -; cdr3_length: 14; d_call: -; cdr3_aa: CASSPLASSYEQYF; cdr3_nt: TGTGCCAGCAGCCCACTCGCCAGCTCCTACGAGCAGTACTTC
v_call: TRBV3-1/TRBV3-2; j_call: TRBJ2-7; clone_size: -; cdr3_length: 13; d_call: -; cdr3_aa: CASSQRVSYEQYF; cdr3_nt: TGTGCCAGCAGCCAGAGGGTTAGCTACGAGCAGTACTTC
v_call: TRBV3-1/TRBV3-2; j_call: TRBJ1-5; clone_size: -; cdr3_length: 14; d_call: -; cdr3_aa: CASSPRLWGQPQHF; cdr3_nt: TGTGCCAGCAGCCCGAGGCTATGGGGTCAGCCCCAGCATTTT
v_call: TRBV29-1; j_call: TRBJ1-4; clone_size: -; cdr3_length: 13; d_call: -; cdr3_aa: CSVARSANEKLFF; cdr3_nt: TGCAGCGTTGCACGGAGCGCTAATGAAAAACTGTTTTTT
v_call: TRBV3-1/TRBV3-2; j_call: TRBJ2-3; clone_size: -; cdr3_length: 16; d_call: TRBD1; cdr3_aa: CASSTNRGLFADTQYF; cdr3_nt: TGTGCCAGCAGCACAAACAGGGGGCTTTTCGCAGATACGCAGTATTTT
v_call: TRBV6-6; j_call: TRBJ2-2; clone_size: -; cdr3_length: 14; d_call: TRBD1; cdr3_aa: CATGQGQWTGELFF; cdr3_nt: TGTGCCACCGGACAGGGACAATGGACCGGGGAGCTGTTTTTT
v_call: TRBV11-3; j_call: TRBJ2-3; clone_size: few; cdr3_length: 15; d_call: TRBD1; cdr3_aa: CASSPRQGRTDTQYF; cdr3_nt: TGTGCCAGCAGCCCTCGACAGGGGCGCACAGATACGCAGTATTTT
v_call: TRBV18; j_call: TRBJ2-5; clone_size: -; cdr3_length: 12; d_call: -; cdr3_aa: CASSPTGETQYF; cdr3_nt: TGTGCCAGCTCACCAACGGGAGAGACCCAGTACTTC
v_call: TRBV4-1; j_call: TRBJ2-2; clone_size: -; cdr3_length: 15; d_call: -; cdr3_aa: CASSLPGQNTGELFF; cdr3_nt: TGCGCCAGCAGCCTACCGGGACAGAACACCGGGGAGCTGTTTTTT
v_call: TRBV4-1; j_call: TRBJ1-1; clone_size: -; cdr3_length: 18; d_call: -; cdr3_aa: CASSQAPLRQEKNTEAFF; cdr3_nt: TGCGCCAGCAGCCAAGCACCACTACGCCAGGAGAAGAACACTGAAGCTTTCTTT
v_call: TRBV11-3; j_call: TRBJ1-1; clone_size: -; cdr3_length: 14; d_call: -; cdr3_aa: CASSSGTFNTEAFF; cdr3_nt: TGTGCCAGCAGCTCGGGGACATTTAACACTGAAGCTTTCTTT
v_call: TRBV6-1; j_call: TRBJ2-1; clone_size: -; cdr3_length: 16; d_call: -; cdr3_aa: CASSENGASSYNEQFF; cdr3_nt: TGTGCCAGCAGTGAAAACGGGGCCAGCTCCTACAATGAGCAGTTCTTC
v_call: TRBV5-4; j_call: TRBJ2-5; clone_size: -; cdr3_length: 17; d_call: TRBD2; cdr3_aa: CASSLARASGERETQYF; cdr3_nt: TGTGCCAGCAGCTTGGCGAGGGCTAGCGGGGAAAGGGAGACCCAGTACTTC
v_call: TRBV5-1; j_call: TRBJ2-3; clone_size: -; cdr3_length: 15; d_call: TRBD1; cdr3_aa: CASSGGQNLVDTQYF; cdr3_nt: TGCGCCAGCAGCGGGGGACAGAACCTCGTGGATACGCAGTATTTT
v_call: TRBV15; j_call: TRBJ1-5; clone_size: -; cdr3_length: 14; d_call: -; cdr3_aa: CATRADNSNQPQHF; cdr3_nt: TGTGCCACCAGAGCCGATAATAGCAATCAGCCCCAGCATTTT
v_call: TRBV19; j_call: TRBJ2-5; clone_size: -; cdr3_length: 13; d_call: -; cdr3_aa: CASSITGKETQYF; cdr3_nt: TGTGCCAGTAGTATCACCGGCAAAGAGACCCAGTACTTC
v_call: TRBV7-2; j_call: TRBJ1-2; clone_size: -; cdr3_length: 12; d_call: -; cdr3_aa: CASRETLGGYTF; cdr3_nt: TGTGCCAGCAGGGAAACACTTGGTGGCTACACCTTC
v_call: TRBV6-5; j_call: TRBJ1-2; clone_size: once; cdr3_length: 14; d_call: TRBD1; cdr3_aa: CASSQGEGNYGYTF; cdr3_nt: TGTGCCAGCAGCCAGGGGGAGGGTAACTATGGCTACACCTTC
v_call: TRBV11-2; j_call: TRBJ2-7; clone_size: -; cdr3_length: 14; d_call: -; cdr3_aa: CASSLGPGLYEQYF; cdr3_nt: TGTGCCAGCAGCTTAGGTCCAGGGTTGTACGAGCAGTACTTC
v_call: TRBV9; j_call: TRBJ1-2; clone_size: -; cdr3_length: 13; d_call: TRBD1; cdr3_aa: CASQRTGVGGYTF; cdr3_nt: TGTGCCAGCCAACGTACAGGGGTAGGAGGCTACACCTTC
v_call: TRBV18; j_call: TRBJ1-2; clone_size: -; cdr3_length: 14; d_call: TRBD1; cdr3_aa: CASSPSGGFYGYTF; cdr3_nt: TGTGCCAGCTCCCCCTCAGGGGGCTTCTATGGCTACACCTTC
v_call: TRBV9; j_call: TRBJ1-2; clone_size: -; cdr3_length: 15; d_call: TRBD1; cdr3_aa: CASSSSGTANYGYTF; cdr3_nt: TGTGCCAGCAGCTCCTCCGGGACAGCAAACTATGGCTACACCTTC
v_call: TRBV7-9; j_call: TRBJ2-5; clone_size: -; cdr3_length: 15; d_call: TRBD2; cdr3_aa: CASSLDGRPQETQYF; cdr3_nt: TGTGCCAGCAGCTTAGACGGGAGGCCACAAGAGACCCAGTACTTC
v_call: TRBV5-6; j_call: TRBJ1-4; clone_size: -; cdr3_length: 17; d_call: -; cdr3_aa: CASSFFFWTDTNEKLFF; cdr3_nt: TGTGCCAGCAGCTTTTTTTTCTGGACAGACACTAATGAAAAACTGTTTTTT
v_call: TRBV4-2; j_call: TRBJ2-7; clone_size: -; cdr3_length: 19; d_call: -; cdr3_aa: CASSQGSSASRYSSYEQYF; cdr3_nt: TGTGCCAGCAGCCAAGGTTCTTCCGCCTCACGCTATAGCTCCTACGAGCAGTACTTC
v_call: TRBV5-5; j_call: TRBJ2-1; clone_size: -; cdr3_length: 14; d_call: -; cdr3_aa: CASSPTGSYNEQFF; cdr3_nt: TGTGCCAGCAGCCCGACGGGTTCCTACAATGAGCAGTTCTTC
v_call: TRBV2; j_call: TRBJ2-1; clone_size: -; cdr3_length: 13; d_call: -; cdr3_aa: CASRDSLSNEQFF; cdr3_nt: TGTGCCAGCAGGGATTCCCTATCCAATGAGCAGTTCTTC
v_call: TRBV13; j_call: TRBJ2-7; clone_size: -; cdr3_length: 14; d_call: -; cdr3_aa: CASSLGDRFYEQYF; cdr3_nt: TGTGCCAGCAGCTTAGGGGACCGTTTTTACGAGCAGTACTTC
v_call: TRBV5-1; j_call: TRBJ2-5; clone_size: -; cdr3_length: 15; d_call: TRBD1; cdr3_aa: CASSPTGQGVETQYF; cdr3_nt: TGCGCCAGCAGCCCGACGGGACAGGGTGTAGAGACCCAGTACTTC
v_call: TRBV4-1; j_call: TRBJ2-2; clone_size: -; cdr3_length: 15; d_call: TRBD1; cdr3_aa: CASSQPDRATGELFF; cdr3_nt: TGCGCCAGCAGCCAACCCGACAGGGCCACCGGGGAGCTGTTTTTT
v_call: TRBV27; j_call: TRBJ2-1; clone_size: -; cdr3_length: 16; d_call: -; cdr3_aa: CATRDLGLSPYNEQFF; cdr3_nt: TGTGCCACCCGTGACTTGGGTTTATCTCCTTACAATGAGCAGTTCTTC
v_call: TRBV18; j_call: TRBJ2-1; clone_size: -; cdr3_length: 17; d_call: TRBD2; cdr3_aa: CASSPRWGGSSYNEQFF; cdr3_nt: TGTGCCAGCTCACCACGGTGGGGGGGGAGCTCCTACAATGAGCAGTTCTTC
v_call: TRBV5-1; j_call: TRBJ2-5; clone_size: -; cdr3_length: 15; d_call: TRBD2; cdr3_aa: CASSSGLAGVETQYF; cdr3_nt: TGCGCCAGCAGCTCGGGACTAGCGGGGGTAGAGACCCAGTACTTC
v_call: TRBV2; j_call: TRBJ2-3; clone_size: -; cdr3_length: 15; d_call: TRBD2; cdr3_aa: CASRLSGASTDTQYF; cdr3_nt: TGTGCCAGCAGGCTTAGCGGGGCGAGCACAGATACGCAGTATTTT